The clone carrying this T cell receptor beta chain was counted ten times or more. Its antigen is unknown. The germline gives CDR1 SGHRS, CDR2 YFSETQ. V lost 1 base to trimming and J lost 0 bases, with 10 bases between them. The CDR3 runs 15 residues. Unsorted libraries were generated from 2 million PBMCs. These cells had been stored in RNAlater at -80 C. The data were taken from a study of neurological immune-mediated disorders. Findings and caveats of the study: Association of the multiple sclerosis repertoire cluster with clinical or MRI features was not observed for any feature. None of the CDR3 amino acid sequences of expanded clones were shared across subjects, and this suggested private repertoires in all groups.

TCRdb fed the 5' RACE reads into MiXCR, producing one record per CDR3 protein. The profile covers over 45,000 distinct CDR3 sequences, with 2.5% to 3.5% appearing a single time and about 16% taken by the ten largest. This rearrangement joins TRBV5-1 to TRBJ1-1, with D uncertain. Sample: PBMCs. The sequence was obtained from a woman aged 45 to 65 with multiple sclerosis. CDR3 residues: CASSLSVSLNTEAFF. DNA of the CDR3: TGCGCCAGCAGCTTGTCAGTCAGTTTGAACACTGAAGCTTTCTTT.